A single sample is the source of the 22 T cell receptor beta chains below, sequenced in a study of blood T cell repertoires in COVID-19. Measured with immunoSEQ multiplex PCR; TCRdb has only the in-frame clones, and not every one. This sample has some 490,000 clones; 80% to 90% occur once, and the top ten carry around 7.9%. Sequencing was done on a sample of PBMCs or T cells enriched from blood (not recorded which). Source of these receptors: a woman between 55 and 75 years old who had recovered from COVID-19.

This clone has only a few counts. The J gene is TRBJ1-2, the V gene TRBV3-1 (or the pseudogene TRBV3-2); D uncertain. V lost 1 base and J 6 bases, leaving 15 bases between the germline ends. The length of the CDR3 is 15 residues. Per the germline V gene, CDR1 is LGHDT and CDR2 is YNNKEL (reference sequence). CDR3 region: CASSQAGGNYDGYTF. The CDR3 bases are TGTGCCAGCAGCCAAGCGGGAGGTAACTATGATGGCTACACCTTC.

The rearrangement links TRBV5-1 to TRBJ2-3, with a possible D match to TRBD2 (6 bases). The CDR3 extends over 14 amino acids. Germline CDR1 reads SGHRS; CDR2 reads YFSETQ. V lost 6 bases and J 4 bases, leaving 15 bases between the germline ends. As DNA, the CDR3 is TGCGCCAGCAATGCCTTTGGAGGGTCAGATACGCAGTATTTT. It is translated as CASNAFGGSDTQYF.

For the CDR3, the DNA is TGTGCCAGTAGTAAGGGGCGGAACACTGAAGCTTTCTTT. Encoded protein: CASSKGRNTEAFF. The rearrangement links TRBV19 to TRBJ1-1; D possibly corresponds to TRBD1 (5 bases). V was clipped by 4 bases and J by 1 base, with 7 bases between them. The germline V gene has CDR1 LNHDA and CDR2 SQIVND (reference sequence). The length of the CDR3 is 13 residues.

This chain joins TRBV30 and TRBJ1-5; 7 positions match TRBD1. Trimming took 7 bases from V and 0 from J; bases not matched to a gene: 6. Germline V gene lookup returns CDR1 GTSNPN and CDR2 SVGIG (reference sequence). CDR3 size: 14 residues. The CDR3 spells CAFTGVFSNQPQHF. The CDR3, as DNA: TGTGCCTTTACAGGGGTCTTTAGCAATCAGCCCCAGCATTTT.

V and J are TRBV28 and TRBJ1-1, with 8 bases identical to TRBD1. The CDR3 spans 14 residues. From germline, CDR1 is MDHEN and CDR2 SYDVKM. The V and J ends lost 4 bases and 5 bases, in that order; junction bases with no gene match: 6. The CDR3 sequence is CASSWQGARTEAFF. As DNA, the CDR3 is TGTGCCAGCAGTTGGCAGGGGGCGCGGACTGAAGCTTTCTTT.

The V call is TRBV27, the J call TRBJ1-2; D ambiguous. The CDR3 sequence is 13 residues long. Germline V CDR1 and CDR2: MNHEY, SMNVEV (reference sequence). The V end lost 4 bases, the J end lost 6 bases, and 12 bases lay between the germline ends. The CDR3 sequence: CASSSLTSHGYTF. The CDR3 bases are TGTGCCAGCAGTTCCTTGACAAGCCATGGCTACACCTTC.

This chain joins TRBV12-5 and TRBJ2-1; possible D gene TRBD1, 5 bases. In germline, CDR1 is LGHNT, CDR2 FRNRAP. This CDR3 is 13 amino acids long. V dropped 4 bases and J dropped 8 bases, with 12 bases sitting between them. In DNA, the CDR3 is TGTGCTAGTGGTTCCGGTTGGGGCGATGAGCAGTTCTTC. Its translation is CASGSGWGDEQFF.

The chain links TRBV6-6 to TRBJ1-2, with D tentatively TRBD1 (6 bases). Germline lookup yields CDR1 MNHNY and CDR2 SVGAGI (reference sequence). This CDR3 has 14 residues. The V end was cut by 2 bases, the J end by 5 bases, with 12 bases between. CDR3 DNA: TGTGCCAGCAGTTACGCGACAGGCCTATATGGCTACACCTTC. Translating it yields CASSYATGLYGYTF.

This clone was counted a single time. V gene TRBV2 combines with J gene TRBJ2-7, with TRBD2 identical over 11 bases. V dropped 6 bases and J dropped 2; count of bases not matched to a gene: 12. CDR1 is SNHLY, CDR2 FYNNEI, per germline. This CDR3 is built from 17 residues. The CDR3 sequence is CASSALAGGLGTYEQYF. In DNA, the CDR3 is TGTGCCAGCAGCGCTCTAGCGGGGGGACTCGGGACCTACGAGCAGTACTTC.

The chain uses TRBV5-1 and TRBJ1-2, with 11 nucleotides matching TRBD1. V lost 4 bases to trimming and J lost 7 bases; unmatched junction nucleotides: 6. Germline V lookup: CDR1 SGHRS, CDR2 YFSETQ. CDR3 length equals 14 residues. DNA of the CDR3: TGCGCCAGCAGCGGTGGGACAGGGGGTTTTGGCTACACCTTC. Translated: CASSGGTGGFGYTF.

V usage is TRBV2 and J usage is TRBJ1-1; 10 nucleotides align to TRBD1. Germline V gene sequence: CDR1 SNHLY, CDR2 FYNNEI. The J segment lost 4 bases and the V segment lost 7 bases, leaving 12 bases of the junction unmatched. The CDR3 length is 16 residues. The CDR3 DNA reads as TGTGCCAGCACCCTTGTGGGGGGACAGGGGATCACTGAAGCTTTCTTT. Amino acid sequence: CASTLVGGQGITEAFF.

J is TRBJ1-1 and V is TRBV27; maybe TRBD1 (5 bases). V lost 6 bases and J 4 bases, leaving 12 bases between the germline ends. This CDR3 has 13 amino acids. Per the germline V gene, CDR1 is MNHEY and CDR2 is SMNVEV (reference sequence). The CDR3 reads CASRRGGGTEAFF. As DNA, the CDR3 is TGTGCCAGCAGAAGGGGCGGGGGCACTGAAGCTTTCTTT.

J is TRBJ2-1 and V is TRBV11-2; a possible D gene is TRBD2 (5 bases). Trimming removed 4 bases at V and 7 bases at J, with 20 bases between. Germline CDR1 SGHAT, CDR2 FQNNGV. CDR3 length: 16 residues. CDR3 protein: CASSSLDTFSGNEQFF. The CDR3 region has the DNA TGTGCCAGCAGCTCCCTCGACACTTTCTCGGGGAATGAGCAGTTCTTC.

The chain has TRBV5-1 and TRBJ2-1; the match to TRBD1 covers 7 bases. Germline V gene sequence: CDR1 SGHRS, CDR2 YFSETQ. Trimming at V came to 5 bases and at J to 6 bases, leaving 17 bases not matched to a gene. The CDR3 extends over 17 amino acids. The CDR3 DNA sequence: TGCGCCAGCAGGGTGCTTTTTTCTACAGGGGCCGGCAATGAGCAGTTCTTC. As protein: CASRVLFSTGAGNEQFF.

The V gene is TRBV29-1, the J gene TRBJ2-1, with 9 bases aligning to TRBD1. The J segment lost 2 bases and the V segment lost 4 bases, leaving 6 bases of the junction unmatched. This CDR3 comprises 15 residues. The germline gives CDR1 SQVTM, CDR2 ANQGSEA. CDR3 in amino acids: CSVGGGQGTYNEQFF. The CDR3 DNA follows: TGCAGCGTTGGTGGGGGACAGGGAACCTACAATGAGCAGTTCTTC.

This clone was seen just once. The rearrangement uses TRBV3-1 (or the pseudogene TRBV3-2) and TRBJ2-1, with 13 positions matching TRBD2. Germline lookup yields CDR1 LGHDT and CDR2 YNNKEL (reference sequence). The ends lost 4 bases at V and 0 bases at J; junction bases unmatched: 3. This CDR3 spans 17 amino acids. CDR3 DNA: TGTGCCAGCAGCCCGACTAGCGGGGGGTACTCCTACAATGAGCAGTTCTTC. Amino acids: CASSPTSGGYSYNEQFF.

The chain employs TRBV27 and TRBJ2-3; D might be TRBD1 (6 bases). This CDR3 spans 16 amino acids. Germline CDR1 is MNHEY and CDR2 is SMNVEV (reference sequence). The V end was cut by 5 bases, the J end by 3 bases, with 18 bases between. The CDR3 DNA reads as TGTGCCAGCAGTACAACAGGGTGGACATTGACAGATACGCAGTATTTT. It codes for CASSTTGWTLTDTQYF.

This chain links TRBV9 with TRBJ2-1; D gene unclear. The V gene's germline CDR1 is SGDLS and CDR2 YYNGEE. There are 12 residues in the CDR3. The ends were cut back, 8 bases at V and 8 bases at J, with 14 bases in the middle. The CDR3 is CARCVLSDEQFF. The CDR3, as DNA: TGTGCCAGGTGCGTCCTGTCGGATGAGCAGTTCTTC.

V usage is TRBV18 and J usage is TRBJ1-1; no definite D call. CDR1 and CDR2 from the germline V gene are KGHSH and LQKENI. V was shortened by 2 bases and J by 4 bases, with 8 bases between the two germline ends. This CDR3 contains 13 residues. The CDR3 loop is CASSPAGSTEAFF. The CDR3 DNA sequence: TGTGCCAGCTCACCAGCGGGGAGCACTGAAGCTTTCTTT.

This rearrangement joins TRBV19 to TRBJ1-1; TRBD1 agrees at 7 bases. Trimming cost V 6 bases and J 3 bases; bases outside gene matches: 10. This CDR3 has 15 amino acids. Germline V CDR1 and CDR2: LNHDA, SQIVND (reference sequence). This CDR3 reads CASSLRQGSDTEAFF. The CDR3 nucleotides read TGTGCCAGTAGCCTTCGACAGGGATCGGACACTGAAGCTTTCTTT. The complete variable domain, with remaining parts taken from reference TRBV19 and TRBJ1-1, reads DGGITQSPKYLFRKEGQNVTLSCEQNLNHDAMYWYRQDPGQGLRLIYYSQIVNDFQKGDIAEGYSVSREKKESFPLTVTSAQKNPTAFYLCASSLRQGSDTEAFFGQGTRLTVV.

The DNA of the CDR3 is TGCGCCAGCAGCCTGACTGGGGGCGCCAGCTCCTACAATGAGCAGTTCTTC. It is translated as CASSLTGGASSYNEQFF. The V call is TRBV5-1, the J call TRBJ2-1; D might be TRBD1 (6 bases). V lost 4 bases and J 0 bases, leaving 17 bases between the germline ends. The germline V gene has CDR1 SGHRS and CDR2 YFSETQ. This CDR3 contains 17 residues.

The V and J genes are TRBV10-3 and TRBJ2-5, with D perhaps matching TRBD2 (6 bases). Germline V gene sequence: CDR1 ENHRY, CDR2 SYGVKD. The ends were cut back, 1 base at V and 5 bases at J, with 11 bases in the middle. This CDR3 spans 14 amino acids. The CDR3 DNA reads TGTGCCATCAGTGAGTTGGGGGGAGTGGAGACCCAGTACTTC. It is translated as CAISELGGVETQYF.